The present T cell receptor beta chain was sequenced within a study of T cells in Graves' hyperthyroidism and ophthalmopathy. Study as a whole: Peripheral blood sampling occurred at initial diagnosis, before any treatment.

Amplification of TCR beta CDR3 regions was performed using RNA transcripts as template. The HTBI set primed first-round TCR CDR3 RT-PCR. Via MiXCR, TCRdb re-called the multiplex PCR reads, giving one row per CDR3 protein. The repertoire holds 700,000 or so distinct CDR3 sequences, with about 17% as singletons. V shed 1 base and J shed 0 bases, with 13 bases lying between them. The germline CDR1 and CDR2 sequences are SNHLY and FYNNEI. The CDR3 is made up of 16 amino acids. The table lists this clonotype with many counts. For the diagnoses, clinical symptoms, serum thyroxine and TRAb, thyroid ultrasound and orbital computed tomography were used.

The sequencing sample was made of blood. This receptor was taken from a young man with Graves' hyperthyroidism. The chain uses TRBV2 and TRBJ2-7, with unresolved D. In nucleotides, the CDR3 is TGTGCCAGCAGTGAAGGGGCGGTCTCCACCTCCTACGAGCAGTACTTC. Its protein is CASSEGAVSTSYEQYF.